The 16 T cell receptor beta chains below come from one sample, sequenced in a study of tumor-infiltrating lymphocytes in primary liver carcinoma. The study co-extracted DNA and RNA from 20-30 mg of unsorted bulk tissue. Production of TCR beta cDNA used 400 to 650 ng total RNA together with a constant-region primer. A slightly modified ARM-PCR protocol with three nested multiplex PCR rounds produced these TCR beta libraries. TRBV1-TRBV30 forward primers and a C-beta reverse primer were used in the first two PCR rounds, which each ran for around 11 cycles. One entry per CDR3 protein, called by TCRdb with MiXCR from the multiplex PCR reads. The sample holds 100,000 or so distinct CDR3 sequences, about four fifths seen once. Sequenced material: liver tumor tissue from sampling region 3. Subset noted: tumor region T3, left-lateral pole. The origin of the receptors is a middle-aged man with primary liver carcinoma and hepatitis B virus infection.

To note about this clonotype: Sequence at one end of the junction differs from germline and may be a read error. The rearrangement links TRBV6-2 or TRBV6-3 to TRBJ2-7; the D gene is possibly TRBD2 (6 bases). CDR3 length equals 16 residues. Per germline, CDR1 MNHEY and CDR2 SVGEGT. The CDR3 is CTSSYPLGTGAYEQYF. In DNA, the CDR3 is TGTACCAGCAGTTACCCCCTAGGTACGGGGGCCTACGAGCAGTACTTC.

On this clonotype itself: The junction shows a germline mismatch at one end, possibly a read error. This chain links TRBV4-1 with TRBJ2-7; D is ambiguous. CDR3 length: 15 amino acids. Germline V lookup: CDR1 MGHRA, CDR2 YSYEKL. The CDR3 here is CAGSRPDSLSYEQYF. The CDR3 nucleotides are TGTGCCGGCAGTCGACCCGACTCCCTCTCCTACGAGCAGTACTTC.

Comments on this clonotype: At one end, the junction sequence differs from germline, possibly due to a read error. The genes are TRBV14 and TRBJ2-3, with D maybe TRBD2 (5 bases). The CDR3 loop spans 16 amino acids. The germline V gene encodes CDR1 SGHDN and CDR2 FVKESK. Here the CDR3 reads CVSSQDSGLNTDRLYF. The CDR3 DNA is TGTGTCAGCAGCCAAGATTCAGGACTCAACACAGATAGGCTGTATTTT. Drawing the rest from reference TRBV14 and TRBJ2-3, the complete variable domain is EAGVTQFPSHSVIEKGQTVTLRCDPISGHDNLYWYRRVMGKEIKFLLHFVKESKQDESGMPNNRFLAERTGGTYSTLKVQPAELEDSGVYFCVSSQDSGLNTDRLYFGPGTRLTVL.

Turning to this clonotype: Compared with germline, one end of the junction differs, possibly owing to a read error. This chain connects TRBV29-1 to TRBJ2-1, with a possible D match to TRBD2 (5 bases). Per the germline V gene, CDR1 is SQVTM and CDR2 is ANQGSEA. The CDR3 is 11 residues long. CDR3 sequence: CSGLSGDELFF. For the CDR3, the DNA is TGCAGCGGTTTGAGCGGTGATGAGCTGTTCTTC.

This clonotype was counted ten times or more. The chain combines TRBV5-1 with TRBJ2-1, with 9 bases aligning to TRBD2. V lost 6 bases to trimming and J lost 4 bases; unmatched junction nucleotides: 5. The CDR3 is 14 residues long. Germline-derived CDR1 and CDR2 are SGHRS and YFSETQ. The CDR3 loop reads CASTKSGGYNEQFF. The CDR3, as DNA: TGCGCCAGCACGAAAAGCGGGGGGTACAATGAGCAGTTCTTC.

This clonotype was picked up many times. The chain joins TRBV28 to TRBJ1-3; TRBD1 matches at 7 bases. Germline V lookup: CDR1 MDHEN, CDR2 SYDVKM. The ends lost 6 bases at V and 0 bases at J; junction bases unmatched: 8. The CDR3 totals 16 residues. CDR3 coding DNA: TGTGCCAGCAGAAACAGGGGACGGCTCTCTGGAAACACCATATATTTT. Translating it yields CASRNRGRLSGNTIYF.

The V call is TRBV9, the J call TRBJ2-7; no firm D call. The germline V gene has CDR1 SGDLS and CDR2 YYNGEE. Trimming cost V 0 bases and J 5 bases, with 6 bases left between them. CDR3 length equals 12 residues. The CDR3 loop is CASSVGGNEQYF. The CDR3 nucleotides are TGTGCCAGCAGCGTAGGTGGGAACGAGCAGTACTTC.

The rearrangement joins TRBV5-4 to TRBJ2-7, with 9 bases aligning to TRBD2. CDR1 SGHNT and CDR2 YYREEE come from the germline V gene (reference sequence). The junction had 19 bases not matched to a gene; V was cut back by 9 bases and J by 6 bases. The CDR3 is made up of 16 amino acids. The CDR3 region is CATSKTSGGRGAEQYF. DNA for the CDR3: TGTGCCACTAGCAAGACTAGCGGAGGTCGAGGGGCCGAGCAGTACTTC.

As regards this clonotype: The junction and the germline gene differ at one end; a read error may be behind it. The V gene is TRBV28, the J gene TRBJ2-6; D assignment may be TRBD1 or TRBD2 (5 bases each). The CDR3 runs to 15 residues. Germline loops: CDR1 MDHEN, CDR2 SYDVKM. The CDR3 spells CASRTQRSGANVLTF. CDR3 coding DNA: TGTGCCAGCAGGACCCAGCGATCCGGGGCCAATGTCCTGACTTTC.

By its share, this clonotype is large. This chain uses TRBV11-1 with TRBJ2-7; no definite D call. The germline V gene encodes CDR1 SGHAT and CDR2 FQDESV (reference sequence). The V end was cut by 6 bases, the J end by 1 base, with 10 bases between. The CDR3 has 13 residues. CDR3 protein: CASRGKRSYEQYF. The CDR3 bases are TGTGCCAGCAGGGGGAAGCGATCCTACGAGCAGTACTTC.

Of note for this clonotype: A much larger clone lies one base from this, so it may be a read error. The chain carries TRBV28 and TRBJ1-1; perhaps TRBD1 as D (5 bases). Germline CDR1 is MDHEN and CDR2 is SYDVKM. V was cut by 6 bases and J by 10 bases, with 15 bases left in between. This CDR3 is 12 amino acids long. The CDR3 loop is CASSGRGYVAFF. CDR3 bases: TGTGCCAGCAGCGGACGGGGGTACGTAGCTTTCTTT.

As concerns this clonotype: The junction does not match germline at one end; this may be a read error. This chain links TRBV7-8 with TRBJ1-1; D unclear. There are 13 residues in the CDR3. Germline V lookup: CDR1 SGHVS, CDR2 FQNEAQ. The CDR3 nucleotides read TGTGTCAGCAGCTTAACATGGGGCACTGAAGCTTTCTTT. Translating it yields CVSSLTWGTEAFF.

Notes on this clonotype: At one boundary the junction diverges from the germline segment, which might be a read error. The DNA of the CDR3 is TGTGCCAGCAGCTCGAGGGGCGGGGACTCCTACGAGCAGTACTTT. This translates into CASSSRGGDSYEQYF. The chain uses TRBV5-6 and TRBJ2-7; D possibly corresponds to TRBD2 (6 bases). The CDR3 covers 15 residues. The germline V gene encodes CDR1 SGHDT and CDR2 YYEEEE.

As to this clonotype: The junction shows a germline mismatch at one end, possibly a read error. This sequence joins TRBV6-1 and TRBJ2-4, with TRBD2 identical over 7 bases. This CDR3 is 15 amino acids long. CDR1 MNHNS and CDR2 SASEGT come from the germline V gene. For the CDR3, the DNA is TGTGCCAGCAGTGACGCGGGGGTAGCCAAAGACATTCAGTACTTC. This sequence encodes CASSDAGVAKDIQYF.

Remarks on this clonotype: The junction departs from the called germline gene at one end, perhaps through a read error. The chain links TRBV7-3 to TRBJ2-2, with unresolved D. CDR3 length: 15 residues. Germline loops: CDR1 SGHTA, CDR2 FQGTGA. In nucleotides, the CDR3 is TGTGCCAGTAGCTTACACAGTTTGAACACCGGGGAGCTGTTTTTT. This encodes CASSLHSLNTGELFF.

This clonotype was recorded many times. In DNA, the CDR3 is TGCGCCAGCAGCGGGGGACTTCTCCCCACCCCCGGGGAGCTGTTTTTT. Translating it yields CASSGGLLPTPGELFF. This sequence joins TRBV5-1 and TRBJ2-2; possibly TRBD2 for D (6 bases). CDR3 size: 16 residues. CDR1 is SGHRS and CDR2 is YFSETQ in the germline V gene. V shed 4 bases and J shed 6 bases, with 19 bases lying between them.